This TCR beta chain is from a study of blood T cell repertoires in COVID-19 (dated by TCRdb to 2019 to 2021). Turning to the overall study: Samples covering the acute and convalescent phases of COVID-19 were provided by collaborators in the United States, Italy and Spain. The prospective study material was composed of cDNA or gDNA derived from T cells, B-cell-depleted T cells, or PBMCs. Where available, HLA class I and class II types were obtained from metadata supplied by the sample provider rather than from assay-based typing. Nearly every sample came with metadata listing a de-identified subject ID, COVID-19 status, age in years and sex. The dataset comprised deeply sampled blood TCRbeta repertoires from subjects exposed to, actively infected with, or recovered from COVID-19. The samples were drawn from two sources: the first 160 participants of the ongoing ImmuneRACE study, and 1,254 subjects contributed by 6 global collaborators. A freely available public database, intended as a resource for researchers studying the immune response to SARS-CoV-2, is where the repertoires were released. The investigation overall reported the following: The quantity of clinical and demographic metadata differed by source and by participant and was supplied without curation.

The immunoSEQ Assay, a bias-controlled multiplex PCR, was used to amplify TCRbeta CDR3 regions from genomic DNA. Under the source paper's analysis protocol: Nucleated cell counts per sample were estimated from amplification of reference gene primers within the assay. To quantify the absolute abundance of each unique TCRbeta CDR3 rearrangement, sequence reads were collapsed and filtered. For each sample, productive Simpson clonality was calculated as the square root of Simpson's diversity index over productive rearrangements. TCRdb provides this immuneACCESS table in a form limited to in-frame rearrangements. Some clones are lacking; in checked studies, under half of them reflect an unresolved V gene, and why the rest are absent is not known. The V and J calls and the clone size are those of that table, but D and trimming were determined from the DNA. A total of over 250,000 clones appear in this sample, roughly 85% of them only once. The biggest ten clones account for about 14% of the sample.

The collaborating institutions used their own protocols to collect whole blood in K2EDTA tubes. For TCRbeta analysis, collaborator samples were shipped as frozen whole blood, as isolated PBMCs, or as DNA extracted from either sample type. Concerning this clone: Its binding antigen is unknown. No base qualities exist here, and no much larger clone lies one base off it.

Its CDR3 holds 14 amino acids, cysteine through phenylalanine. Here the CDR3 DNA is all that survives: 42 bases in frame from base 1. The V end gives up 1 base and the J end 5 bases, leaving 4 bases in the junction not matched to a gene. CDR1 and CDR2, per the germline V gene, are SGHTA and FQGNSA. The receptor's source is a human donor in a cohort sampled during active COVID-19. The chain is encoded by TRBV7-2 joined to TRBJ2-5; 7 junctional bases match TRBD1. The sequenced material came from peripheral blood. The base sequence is TGTGCCAGCAGCTTAGGGGGACAGAGGGAGACCCAGTACTTC. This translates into CASSLGGQRETQYF.